This TCR beta chain was documented in a study of early T cells in non-severe SARS-CoV-2 infection. The ends lost 7 bases at V and 8 bases at J; junction bases unmatched: 9. The germline CDR1 and CDR2 sequences are LNHDA and SQIVND (reference sequence). The CDR3 is made up of 14 amino acids. MiXCR was run by TCRdb on the 5' RACE reads, yielding one entry per CDR3 protein. The sample contains about 71,000 distinct CDR3 sequences, around 15% of which appear only once. This clonotype was observed a handful of times. This clonotype originated in an adult who was a healthcare worker with PCR-confirmed SARS-CoV-2 infection or an uninfected control (not recorded which). The chain carries TRBV19 and TRBJ1-4; 8 bases are a match to TRBD1. Sample: whole blood. In DNA, the CDR3 is TGTGCCAGTACCAAAGACAGGGGTGGGGAAAAACTGTTTTTT. Encoded protein: CASTKDRGGEKLFF.